Shown below are 31 T cell receptor beta chains from a single sample sequenced in a study of shared clonotypes between healthy human individuals (dated by TCRdb to the early 2020s). The library was made by the immunoSEQ multiplex PCR assay. This is the immuneACCESS table as TCRdb keeps it, with only in-frame sequences that have V and J called. A part of the clones is gone; compared with another copy, unresolved V genes explain less than half, and the rest is unexplained. The sample table records approximately 2.3 million clones; approximately 95% of these occur just once. About 0.41% of the sample goes to the ten largest clones. Sequencing was performed on naive CD4+ T cells from PBMCs. In the paper's terms, the cell subset or site label means: CD45RA+ positively selected. These receptors were collected from a young man in good health. Some clones in this sample may be carry-over from other donors' samples.

V is TRBV2 and J is TRBJ2-1; D is unresolved. Per germline, CDR1 SNHLY and CDR2 FYNNEI. The CDR3 length is 13 residues. Trimming cost V 8 bases and J 5 bases, with 13 bases left between them. The CDR3 sequence is CASHLIPHNEQFF. The CDR3 bases are TGTGCCAGCCACCTTATTCCGCACAATGAGCAGTTCTTC.

The V call is TRBV6-6, the J call TRBJ2-2; D call uncertain. Germline V CDR1 and CDR2: MNHNY, SVGAGI (reference sequence). This CDR3 contains 14 residues. The germline V and J ends were trimmed by 6 bases and 1 base, with 9 bases remaining between them. CDR3 nucleotides: TGTGCCAGCAGGAACGACGGGAACACCGGGGAGCTGTTTTTT. The encoded protein is CASRNDGNTGELFF.

This clone came up a few times. V and J are TRBV15 and TRBJ1-2; TRBD1 agrees at 8 bases. In germline, CDR1 is LNHNV, CDR2 YYDKDF (reference sequence). This CDR3 spans 12 amino acids. Losses at the gene ends were 3 bases for V and 8 bases for J; bases not matched to a gene: 2. Here the CDR3 DNA reads TGTGCCACCAGCAGGGGACAGGTCGGCTACACCTTC. Translation gives CATSRGQVGYTF.

The V gene is TRBV12-5, the J gene TRBJ1-1; no clear D. This CDR3 comprises 13 residues. Germline assignment: CDR1 LGHNT and CDR2 FRNRAP. V gave up 2 bases and J gave up 0 bases, with 4 bases separating them. Written as DNA, the CDR3 is TGTGCTAGTGGTTTGACGGTGAACACTGAAGCTTTCTTT. It yields the protein CASGLTVNTEAFF.

The gene calls are TRBV7-9 and TRBJ1-6; D is ambiguous. This CDR3 has 14 residues. Germline V gene lookup returns CDR1 SEHNR and CDR2 FQNEAQ (reference sequence). V was pared by 4 bases and J by 14 bases, with 18 bases between. In nucleotides, the CDR3 is TGTGCCAGCAGCTCAGAAGCGTCCGTGTCCGCCCTCCACTTT. Translated: CASSSEASVSALHF. Drawing the rest from reference TRBV7-9 and TRBJ1-6, the complete variable domain is DTGVSQNPRHKITKRGQNVTFRCDPISEHNRLYWYRQTLGQGPEFLTYFQNEAQLEKSRLLSDRFSAERPKGSFSTLEIQRTEQGDSAMYLCASSSEASVSALHFGNGTRLTVT.

The CDR3 DNA reads TGTGCCAGCGGTAGAGGGCCTTCTAACTATGGCTACACCTTC. Translated, it gives CASGRGPSNYGYTF. V and J are TRBV27 and TRBJ1-2; D is uncertain. This CDR3 comprises 14 residues. CDR1 is MNHEY, CDR2 SMNVEV, per germline (reference sequence). Trimming removed 8 bases at V and 0 bases at J, with 13 bases between.

The chain has TRBV21-1 and TRBJ2-6; TRBD2, the D gene given by the table, was not confirmed from the DNA. TRBV21-1 is recorded as a pseudogene. This CDR3 spans 15 amino acids. The CDR3 bases are TGTGCCAGCCTGTGGTCGGTCTCTGGGGCCAACGTCCTGACTTTC. Encoded protein: CASLWSVSGANVLTF.

The V call is TRBV13, the J call TRBJ1-1, with 7 bases that match TRBD1. This CDR3 is 20 amino acids long. Germline V gene lookup returns CDR1 PRHDT and CDR2 FYEKMQ (reference sequence). V was pared by 5 bases and J by 2 bases, with 23 bases of the junction left unmatched. In DNA form, the CDR3 reads TGTGCCAGCAGCGCCCGTTTTGAGACAGGGTCCTTCTTACCAAACACTGAAGCTTTCTTT. Protein product: CASSARFETGSFLPNTEAFF.

V usage is TRBV20-1 and J usage is TRBJ2-7; 8 positions match TRBD2. Unmatched junction bases numbered 2, after V lost 3 bases and J lost 7 bases. The CDR3 is 11 residues long. Germline V CDR1 and CDR2: DFQATT, SNEGSKA (reference sequence). This CDR3 reads CSARQRGEQYF. CDR3 DNA sequence: TGCAGTGCTAGGCAGCGGGGGGAGCAGTACTTC.

The V gene is TRBV5-1, the J gene TRBJ2-1; D remains unclear. CDR3 size: 15 residues. Trimming took 0 bases from V and 5 from J, leaving 12 bases between them. Germline CDR1 reads SGHRS; CDR2 reads YFSETQ. This CDR3 is CASSLVPQTDNEQFF. The CDR3 nucleotides read TGCGCCAGCAGCTTGGTGCCACAGACGGACAATGAGCAGTTCTTC.

This chain uses TRBV10-3 with TRBJ2-7; D is possibly TRBD1 (6 bases). Germline V gene lookup returns CDR1 ENHRY and CDR2 SYGVKD. The CDR3 totals 14 residues. V was clipped by 10 bases and J by 0 bases, with 16 bases between them. The CDR3 bases are TGTGCCACTAGAAGACAGGTCACCTCCTACGAGCAGTACTTC. Amino acid sequence: CATRRQVTSYEQYF.

This chain joins TRBV5-4 and TRBJ2-1; D gene uncertain. V dropped 2 bases and J dropped 0 bases, with 15 bases sitting between them. Germline CDR1 reads SGHNT; CDR2 reads YYREEE (reference sequence). This CDR3 has 17 amino acids. The CDR3 loop is CASSFNFGRSSYNEQFF. For the CDR3, the DNA is TGTGCCAGCAGCTTCAACTTTGGACGGAGCTCCTACAATGAGCAGTTCTTC.

CDR3 in DNA: TGCGCCAGCAGCTCTGCCCCAGAAGGAGGAACCTACGAGCAGTACTTC. Translation: CASSSAPEGGTYEQYF. The V gene is TRBV5-1, the J gene TRBJ2-7, with D possibly matching TRBD2 (5 bases). The V gene lost 3 bases and the J gene lost 2 bases, with 18 bases spanning the gap. CDR1 is SGHRS and CDR2 is YFSETQ in the germline V gene. The CDR3 length is 16 residues.

The chain joins TRBV28 to TRBJ2-7, with TRBD1 matching over 10 bases. J was trimmed by 2 bases and V by 0 bases; bases with no gene match: 10. Germline V gene data show CDR1 as MDHEN and CDR2 as SYDVKM. The CDR3 spans 18 residues. Written as DNA, the CDR3 is TGTGCCAGCAGTTTATGGGGACAGGGGACGAATCTTACCTACGAGCAGTACTTC. This translates into CASSLWGQGTNLTYEQYF.

The chain is built from TRBV18 and TRBJ2-6; 8 nucleotides agree with TRBD2. Per germline, CDR1 KGHSH and CDR2 LQKENI. This CDR3 is 17 amino acids long. Trimming at V came to 8 bases and at J to 0 bases, leaving 9 bases not matched to a gene. DNA of the CDR3: TGTGCCAGCAAACCGGGAGGGGCCATCTCTGGGGCCAACGTCCTGACTTTC. It is translated as CASKPGGAISGANVLTF.

The chain links TRBV27 to TRBJ2-1; TRBD1 or TRBD2 may be the D gene (5 bases each). Trimming took 8 bases from V and 10 from J, leaving 15 bases between them. CDR1 is MNHEY, CDR2 SMNVEV, per germline (reference sequence). The CDR3 length is 12 residues. The CDR3 DNA follows: TGTGCCAGCTACTCCTGGGGCGGGGAGCAGTTCTTC. It specifies CASYSWGGEQFF.

This chain joins TRBV6-6 and TRBJ1-2; D remains unclear. V was cut by 2 bases and J by 0 bases, with 7 bases left in between. The CDR3 runs 14 residues. CDR1 and CDR2 (germline): MNHNY, SVGAGI (reference sequence). CDR3 amino acids: CASSYGVANYGYTF. CDR3 nucleotides: TGTGCCAGCAGTTACGGGGTAGCTAACTATGGCTACACCTTC.

V usage is TRBV7-9 and J usage is TRBJ2-1; tentatively, D is TRBD1 or TRBD2 (5 bases each). The germline CDR1 and CDR2 sequences are SEHNR and FQNEAQ (reference sequence). The V end was cut by 5 bases, the J end by 9 bases, with 11 bases between. This CDR3 has 12 amino acids. The CDR3 here is CASSHRGGEQFF. In DNA, the CDR3 is TGTGCCAGCAGCCACCGGGGCGGTGAGCAGTTCTTC.

This sequence joins TRBV7-9 and TRBJ1-4, with 8 bases lining up with TRBD1. The CDR3 totals 15 residues. Germline loops: CDR1 SEHNR, CDR2 FQNEAQ (reference sequence). After removal of 5 bases from V and 4 bases from J, the junction contained 6 bases not matched to a gene. CDR3 residues: CASSQAGQVNEKLFF. CDR3 sequence (DNA): TGTGCCAGCAGCCAGGCGGGACAGGTTAATGAAAAACTGTTTTTT. Supplemented by reference TRBV7-9 and TRBJ1-4, the full variable domain reads DTGVSQNPRHKITKRGQNVTFRCDPISEHNRLYWYRQTLGQGPEFLTYFQNEAQLEKSRLLSDRFSAERPKGSFSTLEIQRTEQGDSAMYLCASSQAGQVNEKLFFGSGTQLSVL.

The V gene is TRBV7-2, the J gene TRBJ2-5, with a weak D call TRBD1 (6 bases). The V gene's germline CDR1 is SGHTA and CDR2 FQGNSA. Trimming removed 6 bases at V and 4 bases at J, with 12 bases between. This CDR3 is built from 13 residues. The CDR3 protein is CASRRTGIETQYF. The CDR3 nucleotides read TGTGCCAGCAGACGTACAGGGATAGAGACCCAGTACTTC.

The V and J genes are TRBV29-1 and TRBJ2-3, with unresolved D. V was shortened by 1 base and J by 0 bases, with 8 bases between the two germline ends. Germline V gene sequence: CDR1 SQVTM, CDR2 ANQGSEA. The CDR3 spans 14 residues. This CDR3 is CSVEARFSTDTQYF. The CDR3 DNA is TGCAGCGTTGAAGCGCGGTTTAGCACAGATACGCAGTATTTT.

Remarks on this clone: Other nucleotide sequences in the sample specify the same CDR3. This chain's CDR3 is CASSLSQETQYF. Here the CDR3 DNA reads TGTGCCAGCAGTTTATCGCAGGAGACCCAGTACTTC. The chain has TRBV27 and TRBJ2-5; D gene ambiguous. There are 12 residues in the CDR3. The V end was cut by 0 bases, the J end by 5 bases, with 4 bases between. Germline-derived CDR1 and CDR2 are MNHEY and SMNVEV (reference sequence).

The J gene is TRBJ2-7, the V gene TRBV4-1, with 11 positions matching TRBD1. Trimming cost V 1 base and J 2 bases; bases outside gene matches: 1. The germline CDR1 and CDR2 sequences are MGHRA and YSYEKL. The CDR3 is 15 amino acids. For the CDR3, the DNA is TGCGCCAGCAGCCAAGGGGACAGGGGGGCCTACGAGCAGTACTTC. This sequence encodes CASSQGDRGAYEQYF.

The chain carries TRBV7-2 and TRBJ2-5; no firm D call. Germline CDR1 reads SGHTA; CDR2 reads FQGNSA. The CDR3 consists of 13 residues. V was clipped by 1 base and J by 2 bases, with 5 bases between them. The CDR3 DNA sequence: TGTGCCAGCAGCTTAGTGTGGCAAGAGACCCAGTACTTC. Translating it yields CASSLVWQETQYF.

V usage is TRBV4-1 and J usage is TRBJ2-7; D is uncertain. Germline V gene sequence: CDR1 MGHRA, CDR2 YSYEKL. V lost 3 bases and J 0 bases, leaving 24 bases between the germline ends. The CDR3 is 19 residues long. For the CDR3, the DNA is TGCGCCAGCAGCCAGTGGGTCCTTGGGCAGATACCGAGCTCCTACGAGCAGTACTTC. This gives the protein CASSQWVLGQIPSSYEQYF.

This clone was counted a few times. This chain joins TRBV7-2 and TRBJ2-2; D perhaps matches TRBD2 (6 bases). Trimming stripped 5 bases from V and 2 bases from J, with 9 bases between. The V gene's germline CDR1 is SGHTA and CDR2 FQGNSA. CDR3 length: 14 residues. CDR3 coding DNA: TGTGCCAGCAGCGGGACTCCTAACACCGGGGAGCTGTTTTTT. Protein product: CASSGTPNTGELFF.

The V gene is TRBV11-2, the J gene TRBJ2-2, with D perhaps matching TRBD2 (5 bases). Germline V lookup: CDR1 SGHAT, CDR2 FQNNGV. Trimming stripped 1 base from V and 2 bases from J, with 14 bases between. The CDR3 consists of 17 residues. CDR3 coding DNA: TGTGCCAGCAGCTTAGTGTCAGGAGGCGGTAACACCGGGGAGCTGTTTTTT. It encodes CASSLVSGGGNTGELFF.

The J gene is TRBJ2-6, the V gene TRBV4-2; D gene uncertain. This CDR3 has 18 residues. V shed 0 bases and J shed 0 bases, with 12 bases lying between them. Germline CDR1 and CDR2: LGHNA and YNFKEQ. CDR3 coding DNA: TGTGCCAGCAGCCAAGAAGGGTACCGCCTCTCTGGGGCCAACGTCCTGACTTTC. Translated: CASSQEGYRLSGANVLTF.

This clone was recorded a few times. The chain uses TRBV30 and TRBJ1-5; D gene uncertain. Germline V gene lookup returns CDR1 GTSNPN and CDR2 SVGIG (reference sequence). V was cut by 4 bases and J by 3 bases, with 10 bases left in between. The CDR3 length is 13 residues. The CDR3 nucleotides are TGTGCCTGGAATCTAAGGTTCAATCAGCCCCAGCATTTT. Translating it yields CAWNLRFNQPQHF.

The chain joins TRBV19 to TRBJ2-5, with 9 bases aligning to TRBD2. This CDR3 comprises 18 residues. J lost 4 bases, V lost 1 base, and 13 bases had no gene match. The germline CDR1 and CDR2 sequences are LNHDA and SQIVND (reference sequence). CDR3 region: CASSIGGTSTLLGETQYF. The DNA of the CDR3 is TGTGCCAGTAGTATAGGGGGGACTAGCACCCTTTTGGGAGAGACCCAGTACTTC.

This chain uses TRBV6-5 with TRBJ2-7; perhaps TRBD1 as D (7 bases). Trimming shortened V by 5 bases and J by 2 bases, and 13 bases separated the two germline ends. This CDR3 is built from 14 residues. Looked up from germline, CDR1 is MNHEY and CDR2 is SVGAGI. The CDR3: CASSLATGTYEQYF. The DNA of the CDR3 is TGTGCCAGCAGTCTAGCGACAGGGACCTACGAGCAGTACTTC.